The entry below gives a single TCR beta chain sequence along with its context. Antigen unknown. These data originate in a study of post-analysis software for immune sequencing data. Findings and limits, study-wide: Controls showed lower frequencies than patients for roughly 5 TRBV segments, and TRBV5-6, TRBV5-1 and TRBV20-1 were among these.

V gave up 4 bases and J gave up 8 bases; unmatched junction bases: 6. CDR3 size: 15 residues. Germline-derived CDR1 and CDR2 are LGHDT and YNNKEL (reference sequence). Built from TCR beta cDNA, the libraries had unique molecular identifiers in them. TCRdb redid the calling of the PCR reads with MiXCR, one entry per CDR3 protein. The sample contains more than 450,000 distinct CDR3 sequences, roughly 47% of which appear only once. The material sequenced was blood. The TCR was taken from a girl between 10 and 17 years old with multiple sclerosis. This chain links TRBV3-1 with TRBJ2-1, with TRBD2 matching 12 bases. This CDR3 reads CASSPLTSGSYEQFF. DNA of the CDR3: TGTGCCAGCAGCCCTTTGACTAGCGGGAGCTATGAGCAGTTCTTC.